Each of the 29 T cell receptor beta chains below was sequenced from the same sample in a study of T cells in Graves' hyperthyroidism and ophthalmopathy. Authors of the study amplified TCR beta CDR3 regions from RNA transcripts. During a first-round RT-PCR of the TCR CDR3, the HTBI primer set was used. One entry per CDR3 protein, called by TCRdb with MiXCR from the multiplex PCR reads. The table records hundreds of thousands of distinct CDR3 sequences, about 25% of them present only once. The source material was blood. All receptors derive from a man aged 40-49 years with Graves' hyperthyroidism that later progressed to Graves' ophthalmopathy.

This clonotype has a count of ten or more. This chain links TRBV11-2 with TRBJ2-2; D is perhaps TRBD1 (5 bases). The CDR3 totals 15 residues. V gave up 1 base and J gave up 5 bases, with 11 bases separating them. Germline loops: CDR1 SGHAT, CDR2 FQNNGV. CDR3 DNA: TGTGCCAGCAGCTTAGGCAGGGTGAGGACCGGGGAGCTGTTTTTT. Translation: CASSLGRVRTGELFF.

This clonotype was seen many times. The CDR3 here is CASSPEGYLLNTGELFF. In nucleotides, the CDR3 is TGTGCCAGCAGCCCGGAGGGGTATCTACTGAACACCGGGGAGCTGTTTTTT. The chain employs TRBV5-6 and TRBJ2-2; a weak D match, TRBD2 (6 bases). The V gene's germline CDR1 is SGHDT and CDR2 YYEEEE. This CDR3 has 17 amino acids. V dropped 4 bases and J dropped 1 base, with 17 bases sitting between them. The variable domain in full, completed from reference TRBV5-6 and TRBJ2-2, reads DAGVTQSPTHLIKTRGQQVTLRCSPKSGHDTVSWYQQALGQGPQFIFQYYEEEERQRGNFPDRFSGHQFPNYSSELNVNALLLGDSALYLCASSPEGYLLNTGELFFGEGSRLTVL.

This clonotype was counted ten times or more. The V and J genes are TRBV19 and TRBJ1-1; D is unresolved. The CDR3 length is 14 residues. Deletions cut 3 bases from V and 1 base from J, with 9 bases between. The germline CDR1 and CDR2 sequences are LNHDA and SQIVND (reference sequence). The CDR3 protein is CASSIPSKNTEAFF. As DNA, the CDR3 is TGTGCCAGTAGTATCCCCTCAAAGAACACTGAAGCTTTCTTT.

This clonotype has ten or more counts. The chain uses TRBV5-1 and TRBJ2-7, with D uncertain. The CDR3 contains 14 residues. The V gene's germline CDR1 is SGHRS and CDR2 YFSETQ. The V gene lost 4 bases and the J gene lost 2 bases, with 13 bases spanning the gap. The CDR3 DNA is TGCGCCAGCAGCCCATGGACCGTCCCCTACGAGCAGTACTTC. Translating it yields CASSPWTVPYEQYF.

The table lists this clonotype with many counts. This chain connects TRBV6-5 to TRBJ1-2, with TRBD1 matching 7 bases. Germline V gene lookup returns CDR1 MNHEY and CDR2 SVGAGI. The CDR3 extends over 15 amino acids. After removal of 9 bases from V and 2 bases from J, the junction contained 12 bases not matched to a gene. This CDR3 reads CASSTIGTANYGYTF. For the CDR3, the DNA is TGTGCCAGTTCTACGATCGGGACAGCAAACTATGGCTACACCTTC.

At least ten counts were recorded for this clonotype. The chain uses TRBV18 and TRBJ2-5; weak D call: TRBD2 (5 bases). The CDR3 extends over 13 amino acids. Trimming removed 3 bases from V and 3 bases from J, with 8 bases in between. Germline V gives CDR1 KGHSH, CDR2 LQKENI. CDR3 region: CASSPTGKETQYF. The CDR3 DNA sequence: TGTGCCAGCTCACCGACCGGGAAAGAGACCCAGTACTTC.

This clonotype was found many times. V gene TRBV6-4 combines with J gene TRBJ2-2; the D gene could be TRBD1 or TRBD2 (5 bases each). The V end was cut by 5 bases, the J end by 0 bases, with 16 bases between. This CDR3 is built from 17 residues. The V gene's germline CDR1 is MRHNA and CDR2 SNTAGT. The CDR3 loop reads CASSHLGTEANTGELFF. In DNA form, the CDR3 reads TGTGCCAGCAGTCACCTGGGGACCGAAGCGAACACCGGGGAGCTGTTTTTT.

This clonotype has at least ten counts. This chain joins TRBV7-2 and TRBJ2-7, with 7 bases lining up with TRBD2. In germline, CDR1 is SGHTA, CDR2 FQGNSA. V shed 4 bases and J 5 bases; nucleotides not matched to a gene: 8. The CDR3 sequence is 14 residues long. In nucleotides, the CDR3 is TGTGCCAGCAGCTCAATAGCGGGTCCCCACGAGCAGTACTTC. It yields the protein CASSSIAGPHEQYF.

The sample holds many counts of this clonotype. V gene TRBV11-1 combines with J gene TRBJ1-1; 7 nucleotides align to TRBD1. Germline V lookup: CDR1 SGHAT, CDR2 FQDESV (reference sequence). The CDR3 sequence is 14 residues long. V lost 5 bases and J lost 5; bases outside the gene matches: 8. This chain's CDR3 is CASSPGQSMTEAFF. The DNA for the CDR3 is TGTGCCAGCAGCCCGGGACAGAGTATGACTGAAGCTTTCTTT.

This clonotype has a single count. The V and J genes are TRBV12-3 or TRBV12-4 and TRBJ1-5; a weak D match, TRBD1 (5 bases). V gave up 6 bases and J gave up 0 bases, with 12 bases separating them. This CDR3 spans 15 amino acids. DNA for the CDR3: TGTGCCAGCAGGGGACCCAGGGCTAGCAATCAGCCCCAGCATTTT. This translates into CASRGPRASNQPQHF.

V gene TRBV12-3 or TRBV12-4 combines with J gene TRBJ1-5; D is uncertain. This CDR3 is 14 amino acids long. V lost 4 bases, J lost 0 bases, and 7 bases lay in between. CDR3 in amino acids: CASSYGRSNQPQHF. CDR3 DNA: TGTGCCAGCAGTTACGGCCGTAGCAATCAGCCCCAGCATTTT.

The rearrangement joins TRBV20-1 to TRBJ2-5; possibly TRBD1 for D (6 bases). CDR3 length: 13 residues. Germline values: CDR1 DFQATT, CDR2 SNEGSKA (reference sequence). DNA for the CDR3: TGCAGCTTCCGGGACACCATGCAAGAGACCCAGTACTTC. It codes for CSFRDTMQETQYF.

The J gene is TRBJ1-1, the V gene TRBV20-1, with 8 bases identical to TRBD1. The CDR3 spans 15 residues. The V gene end was trimmed by 3 bases and the J gene end by 2 bases; junction bases not matched to a gene: 8. Germline lookup yields CDR1 DFQATT and CDR2 SNEGSKA (reference sequence). CDR3 in DNA: TGCAGTGCTAGCGGGCAGGGGGCGGTTAACACTGAAGCTTTCTTT. This sequence encodes CSASGQGAVNTEAFF.

Ten or more counts support this clonotype. Since a much larger clone is just one base distant, this may be a read error. The chain recombines TRBV5-1 with TRBJ2-7; D call uncertain. V gave up 1 base and J gave up 7 bases, with 24 bases separating them. This CDR3 is 17 amino acids long. Germline V gives CDR1 SGHRS, CDR2 YFSETQ. Written as DNA, the CDR3 is TGCGCCAGCAGCTTGCTTACGGATGGTCTTGGAGCTTTGGAGCAGTACTTC. Protein sequence: CASSLLTDGLGALEQYF. Full variable domain (rest looked up from reference TRBV5-1 and TRBJ2-7): KAGVTQTPRYLIKTRGQQVTLSCSPISGHRSVSWYQQTPGQGLQFLFEYFSETQRNKGNFPGRFSGRQFSNSRSEMNVSTLELGDSALYLCASSLLTDGLGALEQYFGPGTRLTVT.

This clonotype was detected ten times or more. The rearrangement joins TRBV9 to TRBJ2-2; D is undetermined. The CDR3 is 14 amino acids. Trimming pared 0 bases from V and 6 bases from J, leaving 9 bases between. Germline assignment: CDR1 SGDLS and CDR2 YYNGEE. CDR3: CASSVGKGSGELFF. CDR3 sequence (DNA): TGTGCCAGCAGCGTAGGAAAGGGATCCGGGGAGCTGTTTTTT.

This clonotype occurred many times. This chain connects TRBV28 to TRBJ1-1, with D tentatively TRBD1 (5 bases). The germline V and J ends were trimmed by 2 bases and 2 bases, with 24 bases remaining between them. Germline V gene lookup returns CDR1 MDHEN and CDR2 SYDVKM. The CDR3 totals 19 residues. CDR3 amino acids: CASSLRFTEGTLRNTEAFF. As DNA, the CDR3 is TGTGCCAGCAGTTTACGCTTCACTGAGGGGACCCTGAGAAACACTGAAGCTTTCTTT.

This clonotype was recorded at least ten times. The J gene is TRBJ1-2, the V gene TRBV30, with a possible D match to TRBD1 (5 bases). CDR1 is GTSNPN and CDR2 is SVGIG in the germline V gene (reference sequence). The length of the CDR3 is 14 residues. The V and J ends lost 3 bases and 8 bases respectively, with 19 bases between them. Here the CDR3 DNA reads TGTGCCTGGAGCCTAACCCGGGGGAGGGAAGGCTACACCTTC. Its translation is CAWSLTRGREGYTF.

In its sample, this clonotype was seen a few times. The V gene is TRBV15, the J gene TRBJ1-1, with TRBD1 matching 7 bases. Germline V gene data show CDR1 as LNHNV and CDR2 as YYDKDF (reference sequence). This CDR3 spans 15 amino acids. Unmatched junction bases numbered 5, after V lost 2 bases and J lost 2 bases. CDR3 region: CATSRNDRVNTEAFF. The CDR3 DNA is TGTGCCACCAGCAGAAACGACAGGGTCAACACTGAAGCTTTCTTT.

This clonotype was seen a handful of times. This chain links TRBV20-1 with TRBJ1-6; D is undetermined. This CDR3 region has 14 residues. Germline V gene data show CDR1 as DFQATT and CDR2 as SNEGSKA (reference sequence). V was pared by 1 base and J by 8 bases, with 12 bases between. The CDR3 nucleotides are TGCAGTGCTAGAGGGGGTGCCGGCGATTCACCCCTCCACTTT. Its translation: CSARGGAGDSPLHF.

This chain connects TRBV30 to TRBJ1-1, with 7 bases lining up with TRBD1. From germline, CDR1 is GTSNPN and CDR2 SVGIG (reference sequence). The V segment lost 5 bases and the J segment 1 base; nucleotides outside the gene matches: 1. CDR3 length: 12 residues. The CDR3 spells CAWDRANTEAFF. The CDR3 coding sequence is TGTGCCTGGGACAGGGCGAACACTGAAGCTTTCTTT.

This clonotype was observed many times. V usage is TRBV5-1 and J usage is TRBJ1-1, with TRBD1 matching 7 bases. Losses at the gene ends were 7 bases for V and 4 bases for J; bases not matched to a gene: 16. Germline V lookup: CDR1 SGHRS, CDR2 YFSETQ. This CDR3 comprises 16 residues. CDR3 nucleotides: TGCGCCAGCGCCCAACAACAAACAGGGGTTAGCACTGAAGCTTTCTTT. It translates to CASAQQQTGVSTEAFF.

This rearrangement joins TRBV29-1 to TRBJ2-5, with D perhaps matching TRBD1 or TRBD2 (5 bases each). Germline lookup yields CDR1 SQVTM and CDR2 ANQGSEA. V lost 7 bases to trimming and J lost 7 bases, with 16 bases between them. The CDR3 has 12 amino acids. This chain's CDR3 is CSAAEGTGTQYF. DNA for the CDR3: TGCAGCGCCGCTGAAGGGACGGGGACCCAGTACTTC.

There are many counts of this clonotype. The CDR3 DNA sequence: TGCAGTGCTAGAAGACCGTCTGAAGCTTTCTTT. Translation gives CSARRPSEAFF. This chain links TRBV20-1 with TRBJ1-1; D gene unclear. V dropped 2 bases and J dropped 6 bases, with 7 bases sitting between them. In germline, CDR1 is DFQATT, CDR2 SNEGSKA (reference sequence). The CDR3 length is 11 residues.

This clonotype occurred many times. The V call is TRBV24-1, the J call TRBJ2-5; possible D gene TRBD1, 6 bases. This CDR3 is 16 amino acids long. V dropped 5 bases and J dropped 0 bases, with 15 bases sitting between them. CDR1 is KGHDR, CDR2 SFDVKD, per germline. DNA for the CDR3: TGTGCCACCAGTGGCAGGGGACGGAGCGACCAAGAGACCCAGTACTTC. It yields the protein CATSGRGRSDQETQYF.

This clonotype has a count of ten or more. This chain connects TRBV18 to TRBJ2-7; TRBD1 matches 7 bases. CDR1 KGHSH and CDR2 LQKENI come from the germline V gene. V trimming: 3 bases; J trimming: 2 bases; junction bases outside the gene matches: 13. The CDR3 sequence is 17 residues long. Written as DNA, the CDR3 is TGTGCCAGCTCACCCGGGGACAGCTCCTACCTTGCCTACGAGCAGTACTTC. Encoded protein: CASSPGDSSYLAYEQYF.

This clonotype showed up many times. The CDR3 here is CANLRDRVNTGELFF. The CDR3 DNA reads TGTGCCAACCTCCGGGACAGAGTTAACACCGGGGAGCTGTTTTTT. The genes are TRBV2 and TRBJ2-2; TRBD1 matches at 7 bases. The V segment lost 10 bases and the J segment 2 bases; nucleotides outside the gene matches: 10. The CDR3 consists of 15 residues. The V gene's germline CDR1 is SNHLY and CDR2 FYNNEI.

This chain joins TRBV6-1 and TRBJ2-7; D remains unclear. V dropped 3 bases and J dropped 4 bases, with 13 bases sitting between them. This CDR3 region has 14 residues. Per germline, CDR1 MNHNS and CDR2 SASEGT. The CDR3 loop is CASSDNLAKYEQYF. DNA for the CDR3: TGTGCCAGCAGTGATAATTTGGCTAAGTACGAGCAGTACTTC.

This clonotype was counted ten times or more. The rearrangement joins TRBV19 to TRBJ2-2; D is unclear. The germline V gene has CDR1 LNHDA and CDR2 SQIVND (reference sequence). Trimming shortened V by 2 bases and J by 2 bases, and 0 bases separated the two germline ends. CDR3 length: 12 residues. CDR3 protein: CASSINTGELFF. In DNA form, the CDR3 reads TGTGCCAGTAGTATAAACACCGGGGAGCTGTTTTTT.

In its sample, this clonotype was seen many times. As DNA, the CDR3 is TGTGCCAGCAGTCTTAGGGGCCTCTTTAGCGGGAGGGCCGCGGGTACCGGGGAGCTGTTTTTT. Translated, it gives CASSLRGLFSGRAAGTGELFF. The chain combines TRBV28 with TRBJ2-2; 11 bases match TRBD2. The CDR3 length is 21 residues. Germline V gives CDR1 MDHEN, CDR2 SYDVKM. The J segment lost 5 bases and the V segment lost 5 bases, leaving 22 bases of the junction unmatched.